A selection of T cell receptor beta chains follows, all from one sample in a study of T cell changes during pregnancy in multiple sclerosis. The data were produced by immunoSEQ multiplex PCR, yet TCRdb's version contains in-frame clones alone and is incomplete. The sample has 100,000 or so clones, approximately 94% seen once. The sequenced sample was peripheral blood, obtained before pregnancy. These TCRs come from a female donor with multiple sclerosis, enrolled in a pregnancy study. Both conserved end residues are trimmed from each CDR3.

length: 12; V: TRBV7-9; CDR3: ASRATSGRYEQY
length: 12; V: TRBV10-3; CDR3: AISESGSNYGYT
length: 17; V: TRBV7-2; CDR3: ASSLGGTSGRPLRDEQY
length: 13; V: TRBV28; CDR3: ASSHMGGDNEKLF
length: 12; V: TRBV18; CDR3: ASSPRTGRYEQY
length: 9; V: TRBV6-1; CDR3: ASDRAYEQY
length: 11; V: TRBV27; CDR3: ASSFGQGYGYT
length: 12; V: TRBV4-3; CDR3: ASSQGTGENEQF
length: 13; V: TRBV7-2; CDR3: ASSLSRGGNQPQH
length: 13; V: TRBV19; CDR3: ASSTPGQNYYGYT
length: 13; V: TRBV6-6; CDR3: ASSNRDSGNQPQH
length: 11; V: TRBV2; CDR3: AGGQTYTGELF
length: 13; V: TRBV7-9; CDR3: ASSLQGATNYGYT
length: 14; V: TRBV7-2; CDR3: ASSPNSGIMTDTQY
length: 13; V: TRBV11-2; CDR3: ASSWARTGAYEQY
length: 12; V: TRBV10-1; CDR3: ASSESRDSYGYT
length: 9; V: TRBV20-1; CDR3: SARGVYEQY
length: 14; V: TRBV5-4; CDR3: ASRPASGRGAGELF
length: 14; V: TRBV4-2; CDR3: ASSPSATYGADTQY
length: 14; V: TRBV11-3; CDR3: ASSLDKAYNTGELF
length: 11; V: TRBV28; CDR3: ASSLWSEEKLF
length: 12; V: TRBV4-2; CDR3: ASSQGGDYNEQF
length: 11; V: TRBV30; CDR3: AWSVLGGQPQH
length: 12; V: TRBV19; CDR3: ASTPDREHEKLF
length: 13; V: TRBV5-4; CDR3: ASSSGLAGGNEQF
length: 12; V: TRBV5-4; CDR3: ASRWDRAGSEQY
length: 14; V: TRBV9; CDR3: ASSPGTGFMNTEAF
length: 14; V: TRBV5-1; CDR3: ASRASGRAGAGELF
length: 11; V: TRBV6-5; CDR3: ASVRRLGGEAF
length: 11; V: TRBV27; CDR3: ASRGTSGRLRF
length: 12; V: TRBV5-1; CDR3: ASSSTVNSYEQY
length: 10; V: TRBV4-2; CDR3: ASSQVRDEQY
length: 14; V: TRBV5-1; CDR3: ASSSSTGTGGNEQF
length: 18; V: TRBV27; CDR3: ASSPPRTSGRANSYNEQF
length: 11; V: TRBV2; CDR3: AIRQGRSYEQY
length: 15; V: TRBV4-2; CDR3: ASSLALTSGSQDTQY
length: 12; V: TRBV19; CDR3: ASSSGLENTEAF
length: 13; V: TRBV2; CDR3: ASRIAGGPYNEQF
length: 18; V: TRBV18; CDR3: ASSPYTRSGKRDGKNEQF
length: 12; V: TRBV6-1; CDR3: ASKEGYGSGEQY
length: 13; V: TRBV6-5; CDR3: ASSPTSVGTDTQY
length: 12; V: TRBV30; CDR3: AWSVGQGAYEQY
length: 12; V: TRBV5-1; CDR3: ASSVEGLGQPQH
length: 18; V: TRBV28; CDR3: ASSIGLAGIRTSITGELF
length: 13; V: TRBV4-1; CDR3: ASSQDLQTNYGYT
length: 9; V: TRBV20-1; CDR3: SAGSQTGQY
length: 11; V: TRBV21-1; CDR3: ASSQTRCDEQY
length: 13; V: TRBV9; CDR3: ASSVEAGVVKEQY
length: 14; V: TRBV18; CDR3: ASSPAQGSGANVLT
length: 13; V: TRBV7-9; CDR3: ASSPRDREVYEQF
length: 16; V: TRBV2; CDR3: ASSIRQLKGAGGGEQY
length: 13; V: TRBV15; CDR3: ATSRGQGEGYEQY
length: 10; V: TRBV28; CDR3: ASSRGGIEAF
length: 10; V: TRBV18; CDR3: ASSQASETQY
length: 12; V: TRBV6-6; CDR3: ASSGGQGASGYT
length: 13; V: TRBV7-9; CDR3: ASSLASGGTGELF
length: 13; V: TRBV30; CDR3: AWRGGGQDYNEQF
length: 13; V: TRBV27; CDR3: ASSPIGQGQETQY
length: 13; V: TRBV5-8; CDR3: ASSLLGRGDYGYT
length: 14; V: TRBV7-9; CDR3: ASSLVGNEGVSGYT